The 15 T cell receptor beta chains presented below share a single source sample, sequenced in a study of blood T cell repertoires in COVID-19. The data were produced by immunoSEQ multiplex PCR, yet TCRdb's version contains in-frame clones alone and is incomplete. The top ten clones hold about two fifths of a sample with about 65,000 clones, 65% to 85% of them seen once. Sample: peripheral blood. These receptors were collected from a human donor in a cohort sampled during active COVID-19.

This clone was seen just once. Written as DNA, the CDR3 is TGTGCCTGGAGTCGCCGTACAGGGATGAACACTGAAGCTTTCTTT. It codes for CAWSRRTGMNTEAFF. The V call is TRBV30, the J call TRBJ1-1; D perhaps matches TRBD1 (6 bases). The CDR3 spans 15 residues. V lost 2 bases and J lost 0, with 13 bases in between. CDR1 is GTSNPN, CDR2 SVGIG, per germline (reference sequence). The complete variable domain, with remaining parts taken from reference TRBV30 and TRBJ1-1, reads SQTIHQWPATLVQPVGSPLSLECTVEGTSNPNLYWYRQAAGRGLQLLFYSVGIGQISSEVPQNLSASRPQDRQFILSSKKLLLSDSGFYLCAWSRRTGMNTEAFFGQGTRLTVV.

This rearrangement joins TRBV7-8 to TRBJ1-4; 7 nucleotides agree with TRBD1. The V gene end was trimmed by 6 bases and the J gene end by 7 bases; junction bases not matched to a gene: 8. Germline CDR1 reads SGHVS; CDR2 reads FQNEAQ. This CDR3 is 14 amino acids long. The chain's CDR3 is CASSSTGRGEKLFF. In nucleotides, the CDR3 is TGTGCCAGCAGTTCGACAGGGCGGGGTGAAAAACTGTTTTTT. Supplemented by reference TRBV7-8 and TRBJ1-4, the full variable domain reads GAGVSQSPRYKVAKRGQDVALRCDPISGHVSLFWYQQALGQGPEFLTYFQNEAQLDKSGLPSDRFFAERPEGSVSTLKIQRTQQEDSAVYLCASSSTGRGEKLFFGSGTQLSVL.

This chain connects TRBV10-1 to TRBJ2-3, with D possibly TRBD1 on 5 matching bases. With 3 bases removed from V and 0 bases from J, the gap between germline ends came to 10 bases. CDR1 and CDR2 from the germline V gene are WNHNN and SYGVQD (reference sequence). CDR3 size: 15 residues. Here the CDR3 reads CASSDQRGSTDTQYF. The CDR3 DNA reads as TGCGCCAGCAGTGACCAAAGGGGTAGCACAGATACGCAGTATTTT.

This clone was observed at least ten times. V usage is TRBV27 and J usage is TRBJ2-2, with D maybe TRBD2 (6 bases). V was pared by 3 bases and J by 0 bases, with 8 bases between. The germline gives CDR1 MNHEY, CDR2 SMNVEV (reference sequence). CDR3 size: 15 residues. DNA for the CDR3: TGTGCCAGCAGTTTGGAGGGGCCGAACACCGGGGAGCTGTTTTTT. Amino acid sequence: CASSLEGPNTGELFF.

The sample holds a few counts of this clone. The gene calls are TRBV28 and TRBJ1-1; D unclear. Germline CDR1 reads MDHEN; CDR2 reads SYDVKM. V was trimmed by 2 bases and J by 7 bases, leaving 8 bases between them. This CDR3 spans 12 amino acids. The CDR3 DNA reads as TGTGCCAGCAGTTTAGGGAGTAATGAAGCTTTCTTT. Its translation: CASSLGSNEAFF.

The chain uses TRBV27 and TRBJ2-5; 7 bases fit TRBD2. V was pared by 6 bases and J by 0 bases, with 10 bases of the junction left unmatched. The length of the CDR3 is 16 residues. Germline CDR1 is MNHEY and CDR2 is SMNVEV (reference sequence). CDR3 loop: CASSYLGRGYQETQYF. DNA of the CDR3: TGTGCCAGCAGCTACCTAGGGCGGGGGTACCAAGAGACCCAGTACTTC.

This chain links TRBV19 with TRBJ1-1; D perhaps matches TRBD1 (6 bases). This CDR3 spans 16 amino acids. Germline loops: CDR1 LNHDA, CDR2 SQIVND (reference sequence). V was cut by 5 bases and J by 0 bases, with 16 bases left in between. The CDR3 region is CASSPGTKIMNTEAFF. CDR3 DNA sequence: TGTGCCAGTAGTCCAGGGACAAAAATAATGAACACTGAAGCTTTCTTT.

The genes are TRBV30 and TRBJ2-7; D is possibly TRBD2 (6 bases). Germline lookup yields CDR1 GTSNPN and CDR2 SVGIG (reference sequence). V lost 0 bases, J lost 2 bases, and 20 bases lay in between. This CDR3 spans 17 amino acids. The CDR3 spells CAWSVPVGGWSAYEQYF. The CDR3 bases are TGTGCCTGGAGTGTACCGGTCGGGGGTTGGTCTGCCTACGAGCAGTACTTC.

This clone has just one count. This chain uses TRBV2 with TRBJ2-1; tentative D call: TRBD2 (6 bases). Germline CDR1 is SNHLY and CDR2 is FYNNEI. Trimming cost V 4 bases and J 12 bases, with 22 bases left between them. The CDR3 has 15 amino acids. The CDR3, as DNA: TGTGCCAGCAGTGTCGGCCGCGGGGCGACGGTTGGGCAGTTCTTC. It yields the protein CASSVGRGATVGQFF. Full variable domain (outside the CDR3, taken from reference TRBV2 and TRBJ2-1): EPEVTQTPSHQVTQMGQEVILRCVPISNHLYFYWYRQILGQKVEFLVSFYNNEISEKSEIFDDQFSVERPDGSNFTLKIRSTKLEDSAMYFCASSVGRGATVGQFFGPGTRLTVL.

J is TRBJ1-2 and V is TRBV5-1; weak D call: TRBD1 (6 bases). The CDR3 runs 15 residues. Trimming took off 4 bases at V and 3 bases at J, with 16 bases between the two ends. The germline V gene has CDR1 SGHRS and CDR2 YFSETQ. The CDR3 is CASSDHFRGDYGYTF. DNA of the CDR3: TGCGCCAGCAGCGATCACTTCAGGGGTGACTATGGCTACACCTTC.

The chain has TRBV5-4 and TRBJ1-1; maybe TRBD1 (5 bases). The CDR3 consists of 15 residues. CDR1 and CDR2 (germline): SGHNT, YYREEE (reference sequence). The ends were cut back, 5 bases at V and 0 bases at J, with 14 bases in the middle. The CDR3 bases are TGTGCCAGCAGTCGGGGGGGTTTCATGAACACTGAAGCTTTCTTT. Amino acid sequence: CASSRGGFMNTEAFF.

The chain couples TRBV5-1 to TRBJ2-5; no reliable D call. Trimming left V 4 bases short and J 5 bases short, with 15 bases between. The CDR3 length is 14 residues. Germline assignment: CDR1 SGHRS and CDR2 YFSETQ. CDR3: CASSPDPVWETQYF. In DNA, the CDR3 is TGCGCCAGCAGCCCAGATCCTGTGTGGGAGACCCAGTACTTC.

V gene TRBV7-9 combines with J gene TRBJ1-2; D is unclear. This CDR3 has 15 residues. The V and J ends lost 1 base and 0 bases respectively, with 9 bases between them. Germline values: CDR1 SEHNR, CDR2 FQNEAQ (reference sequence). The CDR3, as DNA: TGTGCCAGCAGCTTAGGATTAGCATCTAACTATGGCTACACCTTC. Protein sequence: CASSLGLASNYGYTF.

V is TRBV5-6 and J is TRBJ1-5, with no clear D. This CDR3 has 15 amino acids. CDR1 and CDR2 (germline): SGHDT, YYEEEE. Trimming removed 1 base at V and 2 bases at J, with 10 bases between. The CDR3 loop is CASSLRWLGNQPQHF. The CDR3, as DNA: TGTGCCAGCAGCTTGAGATGGTTAGGCAATCAGCCCCAGCATTTT.

This chain uses TRBV29-1 with TRBJ1-1, with TRBD1 as a possible D gene (6 bases). The CDR3 is 14 amino acids. V lost 7 bases, J lost 1 base, and 16 bases lay in between. Germline assignment: CDR1 SQVTM and CDR2 ANQGSEA. The CDR3 loop is CSAVQGRSNTEAFF. The DNA of the CDR3 is TGCAGCGCCGTGCAGGGGCGCTCGAACACTGAAGCTTTCTTT.